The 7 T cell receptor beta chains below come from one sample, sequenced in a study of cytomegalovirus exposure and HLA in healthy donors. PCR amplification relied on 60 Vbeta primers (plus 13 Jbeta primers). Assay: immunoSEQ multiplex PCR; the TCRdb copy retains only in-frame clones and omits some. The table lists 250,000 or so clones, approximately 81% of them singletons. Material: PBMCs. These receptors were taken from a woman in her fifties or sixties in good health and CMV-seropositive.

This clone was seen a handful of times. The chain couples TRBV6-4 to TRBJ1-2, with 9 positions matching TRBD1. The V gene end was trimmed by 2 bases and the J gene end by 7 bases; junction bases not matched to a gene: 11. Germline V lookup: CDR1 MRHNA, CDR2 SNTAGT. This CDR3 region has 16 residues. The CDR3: CASSDDGTGPISGYTF. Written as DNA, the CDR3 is TGTGCCAGCAGTGACGACGGGACAGGGCCCATATCTGGCTACACCTTC.

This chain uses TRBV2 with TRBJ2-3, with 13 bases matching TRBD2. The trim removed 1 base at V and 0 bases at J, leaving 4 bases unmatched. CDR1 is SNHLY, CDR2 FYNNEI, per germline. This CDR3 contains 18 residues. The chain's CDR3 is CASSEVLAGGPSTDTQYF. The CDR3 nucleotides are TGTGCCAGCAGTGAAGTACTAGCGGGAGGGCCGAGCACAGATACGCAGTATTTT.

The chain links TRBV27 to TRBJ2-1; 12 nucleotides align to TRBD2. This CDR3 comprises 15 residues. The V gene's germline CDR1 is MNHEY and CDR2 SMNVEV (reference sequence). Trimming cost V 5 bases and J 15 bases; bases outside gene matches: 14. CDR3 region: CASSQPGLAGGFSFF. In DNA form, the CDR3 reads TGTGCCAGCAGTCAACCCGGCCTAGCGGGAGGGTTTTCGTTCTTC.

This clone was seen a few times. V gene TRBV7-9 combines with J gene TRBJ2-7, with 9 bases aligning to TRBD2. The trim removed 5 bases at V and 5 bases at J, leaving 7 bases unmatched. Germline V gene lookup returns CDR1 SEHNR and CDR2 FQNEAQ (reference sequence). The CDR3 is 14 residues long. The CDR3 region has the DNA TGTGCCAGCAGCACCCGGACTAGCGACCACGAGCAGTACTTC. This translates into CASSTRTSDHEQYF. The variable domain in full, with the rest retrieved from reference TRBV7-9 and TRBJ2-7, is DTGVSQNPRHKITKRGQNVTFRCDPISEHNRLYWYRQTLGQGPEFLTYFQNEAQLEKSRLLSDRFSAERPKGSFSTLEIQRTEQGDSAMYLCASSTRTSDHEQYFGPGTRLTVT.

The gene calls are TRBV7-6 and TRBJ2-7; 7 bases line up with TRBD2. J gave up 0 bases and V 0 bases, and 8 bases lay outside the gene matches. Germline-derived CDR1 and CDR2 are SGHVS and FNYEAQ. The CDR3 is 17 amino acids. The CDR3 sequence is CASSLAPTSSTSYEQYF. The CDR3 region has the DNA TGTGCCAGCAGCTTAGCCCCGACTAGCTCCACCTCCTACGAGCAGTACTTC.

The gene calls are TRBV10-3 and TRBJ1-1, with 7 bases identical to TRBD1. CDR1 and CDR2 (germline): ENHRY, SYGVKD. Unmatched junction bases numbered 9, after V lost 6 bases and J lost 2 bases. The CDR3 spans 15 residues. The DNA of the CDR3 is TGTGCCATCAGAAAACAGGGGACGCTAAACACTGAAGCTTTCTTT. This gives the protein CAIRKQGTLNTEAFF.

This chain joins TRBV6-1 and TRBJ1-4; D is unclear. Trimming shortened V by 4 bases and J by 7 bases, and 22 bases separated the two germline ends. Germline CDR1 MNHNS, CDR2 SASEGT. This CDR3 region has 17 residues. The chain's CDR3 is CASSGSRNPLKSEKLFF. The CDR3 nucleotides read TGTGCCAGCAGTGGCTCCAGGAACCCACTGAAAAGTGAAAAACTGTTTTTT.